A selection of T cell receptor beta chains follows, all from one sample in a study of shared clonotypes between healthy human individuals. Data came from immunoSEQ multiplex PCR; TCRdb stores just in-frame clones and leaves some out. The sample lists fewer than 500,000 clones; 75% to 80% were seen once. The sequencing input was PBMCs. Every receptor here comes from a woman aged 40 to 55 in good health. Some clones in this sample may be carry-over from other donors' samples. The CDR3 runs from the conserved cysteine through the conserved F or W. D genes are given only for firm matches. Size tells how often a clone was seen (once, few, many) or the class of an expanded clone, and some rows leave it out.

v_call	j_call	d_call	clone_size	cdr3_aa	cdr3_nt
TRBV7-9	TRBJ2-1	NA	once	CASSPGALGSYNEQFF	TGTGCCAGCAGCCCCGGGGCTCTGGGGTCCTACAATGAGCAGTTCTTC
TRBV27	TRBJ1-1	TRBD1	few	CASSHRGLNTEAFF	TGTGCCAGCAGTCACAGGGGATTGAACACTGAAGCTTTCTTT
TRBV7-2	TRBJ1-2	NA	NA	CASTPGEEYYGYTF	TGTGCCAGCACCCCCGGCGAAGAGTACTATGGCTACACCTTC
TRBV29-1	TRBJ2-1	TRBD2	NA	CSVEELAGVGEQFF	TGCAGCGTTGAAGAACTAGCGGGAGTAGGGGAGCAGTTCTTC
TRBV27	TRBJ2-7	NA	NA	CASSFPGRPYEQYF	TGTGCCAGCAGTTTCCCAGGACGGCCATACGAGCAGTACTTC
TRBV21-1	TRBJ2-5	NA	NA	CASSSRQQETQYF	TGTGCCAGCAGCTCCCGACAGCAAGAGACCCAGTACTTC
TRBV7-6	TRBJ2-1	NA	NA	CASSFIEAPIYNEQFF	TGTGCCAGCAGCTTCATCGAGGCCCCGATCTACAATGAGCAGTTCTTC
TRBV6-6	TRBJ2-7	NA	NA	CASSPTPYEQYF	TGTGCCAGCAGTCCGACCCCCTACGAGCAGTACTTC
TRBV11-2	TRBJ2-5	NA	NA	CASSLGGQETQYF	TGTGCCAGCAGCTTAGGTGGGCAAGAGACCCAGTACTTC
TRBV18	TRBJ1-2	TRBD1	NA	CASSPGTGGEGYGYTF	TGTGCCAGCTCACCCGGGACAGGGGGCGAGGGCTATGGCTACACCTTC
TRBV5-3	TRBJ2-7	NA	NA	CARSSDDREVREQYF	TGTGCCAGAAGCTCGGATGACAGGGAGGTACGCGAGCAGTACTTC
TRBV4-1	TRBJ2-5	NA	NA	CASSSRGGQAQYF	TGCGCCAGCAGCTCCCGAGGGGGGCAGGCCCAGTACTTC
TRBV4-1	TRBJ1-1	NA	NA	CASSQDGGWAFF	TGCGCCAGCAGCCAAGACGGGGGTTGGGCTTTCTTT
TRBV5-1	TRBJ2-7	NA	NA	CASSLGTGGIYEQYF	TGCGCCAGCAGCTTGGGAACGGGCGGAATATACGAGCAGTACTTC
TRBV19	TRBJ2-1	TRBD2	NA	CASNEGLAGNDEQFF	TGTGCCAGTAACGAGGGACTAGCGGGAAACGATGAGCAGTTCTTC
TRBV27	TRBJ1-2	TRBD1	NA	CASSSATGGDTLANYGYTF	TGTGCCAGCAGTTCAGCAACAGGGGGTGACACCTTAGCTAACTATGGCTACACCTTC
TRBV2	TRBJ1-5	NA	few	CASREDGNSNQPQHF	TGTGCCAGCAGGGAGGACGGGAATAGCAATCAGCCCCAGCATTTT
TRBV19	TRBJ2-2	NA	NA	CASTSGGRGRNTGELFF	TGTGCCAGTACCTCAGGCGGCAGGGGTCGGAACACCGGGGAGCTGTTTTTT
TRBV30	TRBJ1-4	TRBD1	NA	CASSGTEPEKLFF	TGTGCCTCCTCCGGGACAGAGCCCGAAAAACTGTTTTTT
TRBV5-4	TRBJ2-3	NA	NA	CASSLVPGSPDTQYF	TGTGCCAGCAGCTTGGTTCCCGGGAGCCCAGATACGCAGTATTTT
TRBV7-2	TRBJ2-3	TRBD2	NA	CASSLMAGVVDTQYF	TGTGCCAGCAGCTTAATGGCGGGAGTGGTGGATACGCAGTATTTT
TRBV2	TRBJ1-1	TRBD1	NA	CASSGGQVLRWTEAFF	TGTGCCAGCAGTGGGGGACAGGTACTCAGGTGGACTGAAGCTTTCTTT
TRBV5-1	TRBJ2-1	TRBD1	NA	CASSREGTGSYNEQFF	TGCGCCAGCAGCAGAGAAGGGACAGGGAGCTACAATGAGCAGTTCTTC
TRBV27	TRBJ1-1	NA	NA	CASSFGTNTEAFF	TGTGCCAGCAGTTTCGGGACGAACACTGAAGCTTTCTTT
TRBV29-1	TRBJ2-1	NA	once	CSVDEVVAYNEQFF	TGCAGCGTTGATGAGGTGGTAGCGTACAATGAGCAGTTCTTC
TRBV11-2	TRBJ2-2	NA	NA	CASSFGGTNTGELFF	TGTGCCAGCAGCTTTGGCGGGACGAACACCGGGGAGCTGTTTTTT
TRBV5-1	TRBJ2-1	TRBD1	medium-sized	CASSPYRGYTNEQFF	TGCGCCAGCAGCCCGTACAGGGGGTATACGAATGAGCAGTTCTTC
TRBV5-4	TRBJ1-1	NA	NA	CASSAPGVAEAFF	TGTGCCAGCAGCGCCCCGGGGGTCGCTGAAGCTTTCTTT
TRBV18	TRBJ1-1	NA	once	CASSPEQNTEAFF	TGTGCCAGCTCACCAGAACAGAACACTGAAGCTTTCTTT
TRBV6-1	TRBJ2-6	NA	NA	CASSEIGFPLSGANVLTF	TGTGCCAGCAGTGAAATCGGGTTCCCCCTCTCTGGGGCCAACGTCCTGACTTTC
TRBV18	TRBJ1-3	NA	NA	CASSPQGTYGNTIYF	TGTGCCAGCTCACCACAAGGGACTTATGGAAACACCATATATTTT
TRBV18	TRBJ2-2	TRBD1	NA	CASSPLEQGASSGELFF	TGTGCCAGCTCACCCTTGGAACAGGGGGCGTCGTCCGGGGAGCTGTTTTTT
TRBV5-6	TRBJ2-7	TRBD2	NA	CASSPPTSGREREQYF	TGTGCCAGCAGCCCGCCGACTAGCGGGAGGGAGCGTGAGCAGTACTTC
TRBV28	TRBJ2-1	TRBD2	NA	CASSVAGGPSDEQFF	TGTGCCAGCAGTGTAGCGGGAGGGCCTTCGGATGAGCAGTTCTTC
TRBV11-2	TRBJ2-5	NA	NA	CASSFGNQETQYF	TGTGCCAGCAGCTTCGGTAACCAAGAGACCCAGTACTTC
TRBV6-1	TRBJ2-7	NA	NA	CASSTQGELYEQYF	TGTGCCAGCAGTACCCAGGGAGAACTTTACGAGCAGTACTTC
TRBV28	TRBJ2-1	NA	NA	CASSGAEQFF	TGTGCCAGCAGTGGAGCTGAGCAGTTCTTC
TRBV2	TRBJ2-7	NA	NA	CASSEGSPGFYEQYF	TGTGCCAGCAGTGAAGGCTCCCCGGGCTTCTACGAGCAGTACTTC
TRBV6-5	TRBJ1-4	NA	NA	CASSYSNSAEKLFF	TGTGCCAGCAGTTACTCGAACAGCGCTGAAAAACTGTTTTTT
TRBV9	TRBJ1-1	NA	NA	CASSGGVLDTEAFF	TGTGCCAGCTCCGGGGGCGTTTTGGACACTGAAGCTTTCTTT
TRBV19	TRBJ2-2	TRBD1	NA	CASSIRGRGNTGELFF	TGTGCCAGTAGTATCAGGGGGCGGGGGAACACCGGGGAGCTGTTTTTT
TRBV5-4	TRBJ2-1	NA	NA	CASSLQTRGPQFF	TGTGCCAGCAGCTTGCAGACGCGGGGACCCCAGTTCTTC